The 14 T cell receptor beta chains given below trace back to one sample, sequenced in a study of response to subunit inactivated influenza vaccine. Each CDR3 protein is one row after TCRdb ran MiXCR on the RT-PCR reads. The sample holds approximately 500,000 distinct CDR3 sequences, 14% seen once. The material sequenced was PBMCs from blood, taken 11 to 12 days after vaccination. The receptors shown here come from a man aged 50-60 years who received an inactivated influenza vaccine.

This rearrangement joins TRBV14 to TRBJ2-1, with D tentatively TRBD1 (6 bases). Trimming stripped 0 bases from V and 7 bases from J, with 13 bases between. Germline values: CDR1 SGHDN, CDR2 FVKESK. The CDR3 runs to 15 residues. The DNA for the CDR3 is TGTGCCAGCAGCCAAGAAAACAGGGTGTGGAATGAGCAGTTCTTC. Residues: CASSQENRVWNEQFF.

V is TRBV7-9 and J is TRBJ1-4; possibly TRBD1 for D (5 bases). CDR1 is SEHNR and CDR2 is FQNEAQ in the germline V gene (reference sequence). Between the trimmed V and J ends, which lost 7 bases and 10 bases, there was a span of 19 bases. This CDR3 spans 14 amino acids. In DNA, the CDR3 is TGTGCCAGCACCCCCCTCTCGGGGGTCGGAAAACTGTTTTTT. Translated: CASTPLSGVGKLFF. Supplemented by reference TRBV7-9 and TRBJ1-4, the full variable domain reads DTGVSQNPRHKITKRGQNVTFRCDPISEHNRLYWYRQTLGQGPEFLTYFQNEAQLEKSRLLSDRFSAERPKGSFSTLEIQRTEQGDSAMYLCASTPLSGVGKLFFGSGTQLSVL.

This clonotype was picked up a small number of times. The chain has TRBV10-3 and TRBJ1-6; D may be TRBD1 (5 bases). The germline V gene has CDR1 ENHRY and CDR2 SYGVKD. Deletions cut 3 bases from V and 7 bases from J, with 10 bases between. The CDR3 has 14 amino acids. CDR3 sequence reads: CAISDDGANSPLHF. CDR3 in DNA: TGTGCCATCAGTGACGACGGGGCGAATTCACCCCTCCACTTT.

The chain combines TRBV10-3 with TRBJ2-1; TRBD2 agrees at 8 bases. Unmatched junction bases numbered 7, after V lost 2 bases and J lost 7 bases. Germline V lookup: CDR1 ENHRY, CDR2 SYGVKD. CDR3 length equals 15 residues. The CDR3, as DNA: TGTGCCATCAGTGAGGGCAGCGGGAGTCGGAATGAGCAGTTCTTC. Protein sequence: CAISEGSGSRNEQFF.

CDR3 residues: CAWSPGQAFYEQYF. CDR3 in DNA: TGTGCCTGGAGCCCGGGACAGGCCTTTTACGAGCAGTACTTC. V usage is TRBV30 and J usage is TRBJ2-7, with 8 bases matching TRBD1. In germline, CDR1 is GTSNPN, CDR2 SVGIG (reference sequence). There are 14 residues in the CDR3. J was trimmed by 4 bases and V by 3 bases; bases with no gene match: 8.

This clonotype was seen a few times. V usage is TRBV4-2 and J usage is TRBJ1-1; D call uncertain. The CDR3 loop spans 14 amino acids. Germline V lookup: CDR1 LGHNA, CDR2 YNFKEQ. Deletions cut 0 bases from V and 2 bases from J, with 7 bases between. The CDR3 is CASSQDSRNTEAFF. DNA of the CDR3: TGTGCCAGCAGCCAAGATTCCCGAAACACTGAAGCTTTCTTT.

This clonotype was picked up a small number of times. The CDR3 sequence is CASSHRTSNEQYF. The CDR3 DNA reads as TGTGCCAGCAGTCATCGGACGTCGAACGAGCAGTACTTC. The chain recombines TRBV28 with TRBJ2-7; unclear D gene. CDR1 and CDR2 (germline): MDHEN, SYDVKM. V lost 5 bases and J 5 bases, leaving 13 bases between the germline ends. The CDR3 contains 13 residues.

V is TRBV14 and J is TRBJ2-2, with D hard to call. Trimming removed 4 bases from V and 7 bases from J, with 13 bases in between. Germline V lookup: CDR1 SGHDN, CDR2 FVKESK. The CDR3 runs 14 residues. The CDR3 coding sequence is TGTGCCAGCAGCCCTCTCATCGCCCGCGGGGAGCTGTTTTTT. It specifies CASSPLIARGELFF.

This chain connects TRBV28 to TRBJ2-3; D remains unclear. The CDR3 is made up of 13 amino acids. Germline V gene data show CDR1 as MDHEN and CDR2 as SYDVKM. Trimming removed 8 bases at V and 0 bases at J, with 9 bases between. The CDR3 nucleotides read TGTGCCAGCTCAGAGAGGAGCACAGATACGCAGTATTTT. This gives the protein CASSERSTDTQYF. The whole variable domain, filled in from reference TRBV28 and TRBJ2-3, reads DVKVTQSSRYLVKRTGEKVFLECVQDMDHENMFWYRQDPGLGLRLIYFSYDVKMKEKGDIPEGYSVSREKKERFSLILESASTNQTSMYLCASSERSTDTQYFGPGTRLTVL.

The CDR3 sequence is CASSGTGVHNEQFF. The CDR3 region has the DNA TGTGCCAGCAGTGGGACAGGCGTCCACAATGAGCAGTTCTTC. The chain combines TRBV6-1 with TRBJ2-1; 7 bases map to TRBD1. V lost 4 bases, J lost 5 bases, and 5 bases stayed unmatched. This CDR3 has 14 residues. Germline CDR1 MNHNS, CDR2 SASEGT.

This clonotype was counted at least ten times. The chain joins TRBV7-9 to TRBJ1-3; D is unclear. CDR1 is SEHNR, CDR2 FQNEAQ, per germline (reference sequence). The CDR3 spans 15 residues. Trimming cost V 5 bases and J 4 bases, with 15 bases left between them. The CDR3 region has the DNA TGTGCCAGCAGCCCCCCGTTGAGGTCGGGAAACACCATATATTTT. It encodes CASSPPLRSGNTIYF.

This clonotype showed up just a few times. The chain joins TRBV5-5 to TRBJ2-7; no firm D call. The CDR3 is 15 residues long. V lost 0 bases, J lost 0 bases, and 10 bases lay in between. From germline, CDR1 is SGHKS and CDR2 YYEKEE (reference sequence). This CDR3 is CASSLGRILSYEQYF. The CDR3 nucleotides are TGTGCCAGCAGCTTGGGCAGGATCCTCTCCTACGAGCAGTACTTC.

The rearrangement uses TRBV6-2 or TRBV6-3 and TRBJ2-7, with 8 bases fitting TRBD2. V gave up 0 bases and J gave up 3 bases; unmatched junction bases: 1. Germline values: CDR1 MNHEY, CDR2 SVGEGT. This CDR3 has 14 residues. CDR3 residues: CASSYSLAVYEQYF. CDR3 DNA: TGTGCCAGCAGTTACTCACTAGCGGTCTACGAGCAGTACTTC.

This clonotype has at least ten counts. The chain joins TRBV5-1 to TRBJ2-2, with TRBD1 as a possible D gene (6 bases). Between the trimmed V and J ends, which lost 7 bases and 7 bases, there was a span of 11 bases. The germline V gene has CDR1 SGHRS and CDR2 YFSETQ. The CDR3 spans 12 residues. The CDR3 DNA sequence: TGCGCCAGCCAGGGGCCTGGCGGGGAGCTGTTTTTT. It encodes CASQGPGGELFF.